This T cell receptor (beta chain) was identified in a study of CD8+CD57+ T cells in acquired aplastic anemia. Across the whole study: Sorted cells (CD4+ and CD8+) yielded DNA amounts that averaged approximately 3 ug.

Investigators profiled TCR beta VDJ and CDR3 from genomic DNA template. TCRdb ran MiXCR on the reads and lists one entry per CDR3 protein. The table lists 150,000 to 200,000 distinct CDR3 sequences, around 50% of them singletons. Notes on this clonotype: Its antigen remains unknown.

Study-wide results and limits: It was found that more than 25 CD8+ CDR3 sequences were shared between patients and controls.

Sequencing was done on patients that had shown CD8+CD57+ cell expansion by flow cytometry. The TCR sequence derives from a human donor with aplastic anemia. Material: sorted CD4+, CD8+, or CD8+CD57+ T cells (not recorded which) from PBMCs.

The CDR3 here is CASSEIGTGNSPLHF. In DNA, the CDR3 is TGTGCCAGCAGTGAAATCGGGACAGGGAATTCACCCCTCCACTTT. The chain uses TRBV2 and TRBJ1-6; 9 nucleotides agree with TRBD1. J gave up 7 bases and V 2 bases, and 3 bases lay outside the gene matches. Germline V gene sequence: CDR1 SNHLY, CDR2 FYNNEI. The CDR3 loop spans 15 amino acids.